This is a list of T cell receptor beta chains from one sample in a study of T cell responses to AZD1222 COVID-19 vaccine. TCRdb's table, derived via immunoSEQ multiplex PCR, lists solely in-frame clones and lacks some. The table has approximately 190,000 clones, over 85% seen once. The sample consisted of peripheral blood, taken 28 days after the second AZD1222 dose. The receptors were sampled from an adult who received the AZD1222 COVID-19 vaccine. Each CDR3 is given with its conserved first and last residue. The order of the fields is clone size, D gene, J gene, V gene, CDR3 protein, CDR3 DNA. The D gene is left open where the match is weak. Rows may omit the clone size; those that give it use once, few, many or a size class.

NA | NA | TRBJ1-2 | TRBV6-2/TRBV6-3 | CASSYSDRAGAYGYTF | TGTGCCAGCAGTTACTCCGACCGGGCTGGGGCCTATGGCTACACCTTC
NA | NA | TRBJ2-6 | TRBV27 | CASSLSRRTSGANVLTF | TGTGCCAGCAGTTTATCTCGCCGGACCTCTGGGGCCAACGTCCTGACTTTC
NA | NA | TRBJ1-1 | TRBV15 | CATSRAGTGRTEAFF | TGTGCCACCAGCAGAGCGGGCACAGGGAGGACTGAAGCTTTCTTT
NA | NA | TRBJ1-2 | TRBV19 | CASSTDRRGNYGYTF | TGTGCCAGTAGTACGGACCGTCGGGGGAACTATGGCTACACCTTC
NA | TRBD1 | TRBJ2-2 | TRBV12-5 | CASGLVMVLHQGGESTGELFF | TGTGCTAGTGGTTTGGTCATGGTCCTCCATCAAGGGGGCGAGTCCACCGGGGAGCTGTTTTTT
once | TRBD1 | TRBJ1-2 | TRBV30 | CAWNTRQGRGYTF | TGTGCCTGGAATACTCGACAGGGCCGTGGCTACACCTTC
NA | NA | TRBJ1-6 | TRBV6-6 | CASSYSLNSPLHF | TGTGCCAGCAGTTACAGCCTAAATTCACCCCTCCACTTT
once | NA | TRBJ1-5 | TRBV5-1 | CASSLGGDPNQPQHF | TGCGCCAGCAGCTTGGGAGGGGACCCCAATCAGCCCCAGCATTTT
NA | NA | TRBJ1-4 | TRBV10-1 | CASSAGSNEKLFF | TGCGCCAGCAGTGCAGGGTCTAATGAAAAACTGTTTTTT
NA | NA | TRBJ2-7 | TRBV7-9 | CASSYISYEQYF | TGTGCCAGCAGCTATATCTCCTACGAGCAGTACTTC
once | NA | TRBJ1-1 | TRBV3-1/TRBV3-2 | CASSQKGVAFF | TGTGCCAGCAGCCAAAAGGGGGTAGCTTTCTTT
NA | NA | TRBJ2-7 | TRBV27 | CASSGVTYEQYF | TGTGCCAGCAGTGGGGTTACCTACGAGCAGTACTTC
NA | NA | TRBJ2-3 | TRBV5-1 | CASSLNSDTQYF | TGCGCCAGCAGCTTGAATTCTGATACGCAGTATTTT
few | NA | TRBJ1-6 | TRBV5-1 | CASSSTGNSPLHF | TGCGCCAGCAGCTCTACAGGGAACTCACCCCTCCACTTT
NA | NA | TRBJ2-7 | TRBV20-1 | CSASLVRLSYEQYF | TGCAGTGCTAGTCTGGTAAGACTCTCCTACGAGCAGTACTTC
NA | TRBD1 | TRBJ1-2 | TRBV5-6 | CASSTNRGLRTGYTF | TGTGCCAGCAGCACTAACAGGGGGCTTCGAACAGGCTACACCTTC
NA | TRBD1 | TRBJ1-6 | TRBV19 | CASMQGQGRSPLHF | TGTGCCAGTATGCAGGGACAGGGGAGGTCACCCCTCCACTTT